This entry concerns a single TCR beta chain. Its antigen is undetermined. Naive CD8 isolation took CD45RO-negative cells positively selected for CCR7 and excluded terminally differentiated effector memory CD45RA+ cells. The method was immunoSEQ multiplex PCR; TCRdb's version includes in-frame clones alone and lacks a portion of them. In the table there are 450,000 to 700,000 clones, around 95% of which are singletons. The junction had 4 bases not matched to a gene; V was cut back by 5 bases and J by 8 bases. This CDR3 region has 14 residues. Germline V gene lookup returns CDR1 MDHEN and CDR2 SYDVKM. This entry is derived from a study of shared clonotypes between healthy human individuals. Findings and limits, study-wide: Of the naive CD4 clonotypes, roughly 5.2% were shared across several donors.

This TCR was sampled from a woman in her 30s in good health. This chain joins TRBV28 and TRBJ2-2, with 11 bases that match TRBD1. Sequenced material: naive CD8+ T cells sorted from blood. The CDR3 loop is CASSRTGGWGELFF. The CDR3 nucleotides read TGTGCCAGCAGTCGGACAGGGGGCTGGGGGGAGCTGTTTTTT. The complete variable domain, with remaining parts taken from reference TRBV28 and TRBJ2-2, reads DVKVTQSSRYLVKRTGEKVFLECVQDMDHENMFWYRQDPGLGLRLIYFSYDVKMKEKGDIPEGYSVSREKKERFSLILESASTNQTSMYLCASSRTGGWGELFFGEGSRLTVL.